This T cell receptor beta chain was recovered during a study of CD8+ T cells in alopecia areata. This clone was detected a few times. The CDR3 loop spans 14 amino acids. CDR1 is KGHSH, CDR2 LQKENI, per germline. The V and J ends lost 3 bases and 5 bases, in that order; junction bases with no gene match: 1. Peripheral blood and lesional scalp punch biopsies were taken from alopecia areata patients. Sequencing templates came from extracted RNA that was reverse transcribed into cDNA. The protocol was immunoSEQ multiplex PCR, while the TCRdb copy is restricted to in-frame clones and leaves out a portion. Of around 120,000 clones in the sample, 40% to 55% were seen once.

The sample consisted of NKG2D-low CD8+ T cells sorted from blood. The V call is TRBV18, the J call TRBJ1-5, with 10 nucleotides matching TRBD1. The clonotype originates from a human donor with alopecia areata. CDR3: CASSPGTGDQPQHF. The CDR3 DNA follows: TGTGCCAGCTCACCCGGGACAGGGGATCAGCCCCAGCATTTT.